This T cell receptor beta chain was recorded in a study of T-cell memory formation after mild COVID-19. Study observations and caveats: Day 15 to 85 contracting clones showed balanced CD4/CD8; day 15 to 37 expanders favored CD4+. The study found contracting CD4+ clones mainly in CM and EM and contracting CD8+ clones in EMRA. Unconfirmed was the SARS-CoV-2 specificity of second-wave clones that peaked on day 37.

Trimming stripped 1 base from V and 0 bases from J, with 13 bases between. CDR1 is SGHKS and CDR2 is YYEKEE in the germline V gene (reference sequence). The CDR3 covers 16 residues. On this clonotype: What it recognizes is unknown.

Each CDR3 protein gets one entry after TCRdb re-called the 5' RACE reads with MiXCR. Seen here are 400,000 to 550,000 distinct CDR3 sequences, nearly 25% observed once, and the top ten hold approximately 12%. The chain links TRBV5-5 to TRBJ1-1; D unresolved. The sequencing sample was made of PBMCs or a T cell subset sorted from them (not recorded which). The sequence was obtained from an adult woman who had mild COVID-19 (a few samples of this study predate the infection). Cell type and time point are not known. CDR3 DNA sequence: TGTGCCAGCAGCTTGTCACAGCTAGAAATGAACACTGAAGCTTTCTTT. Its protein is CASSLSQLEMNTEAFF.